A selection of T cell receptor beta chains follows, all from one sample in a study of T cells after somatic rescue of genetic block. Sequencing was performed with immunoSEQ multiplex PCR; in TCRdb, only in-frame clones are kept and a portion is missing. The data show 110,000 or so clones, around nine tenths seen once. The material sequenced was peripheral blood mononuclear cells (PBMCs). The receptors come from a woman under 30. CDR3s include the opening cysteine and the closing phenylalanine or tryptophan. Fields, in order: V gene, D gene, J gene, CDR3 protein, CDR3 DNA. The D gene is left open where the match is weak.

TRBV9	TRBD2	TRBJ2-3	CASSPRGGERDTQYF	TGTGCCAGCAGCCCTCGGGGGGGCGAGAGAGATACGCAGTATTTT
TRBV5-4	TRBD1	TRBJ1-1	CASSDRGTGWTEAFF	TGTGCCAGCAGCGACCGTGGGACAGGGTGGACTGAAGCTTTCTTT
TRBV5-6	-	TRBJ2-7	CASSPRGAYEQYF	TGTGCCAGCAGCCCCCGCGGGGCCTACGAGCAGTACTTC
TRBV19	-	TRBJ2-2	CASTPGVGTGELFF	TGTGCCAGTACCCCAGGGGTTGGCACCGGGGAGCTGTTTTTT
TRBV4-3	-	TRBJ2-5	CASSRQVEDETQYF	TGCGCCAGCAGCCGCCAAGTGGAGGATGAGACCCAGTACTTC
TRBV4-3	-	TRBJ1-2	CASSQERGAGYGYTF	TGCGCCAGCAGCCAAGAAAGAGGGGCCGGCTATGGCTACACCTTC
TRBV18	-	TRBJ2-5	CASSPGGGETQYF	TGTGCCAGCTCACCGGGGGGTGGAGAGACCCAGTACTTC
TRBV25-1	TRBD1	TRBJ1-4	CASRGPTGGEKLFF	TGTGCCAGCAGGGGGCCGACAGGGGGTGAAAAACTGTTTTTT
TRBV28	-	TRBJ2-5	CASSLRQTLETQYF	TGTGCCAGCAGTCTCCGACAGACGTTGGAGACCCAGTACTTC
TRBV6-5	-	TRBJ2-5	CASSSSQETQYF	TGTGCCAGCAGCTCATCGCAAGAGACCCAGTACTTC
TRBV2	-	TRBJ1-3	CASTRVSGNTIYF	TGTGCCAGCACCAGGGTGTCTGGAAACACCATATATTTT
TRBV11-2	-	TRBJ1-5	CASSPQGGSNQPQHF	TGTGCCAGCAGCCCACAGGGTGGTAGCAATCAGCCCCAGCATTTT
TRBV18	-	TRBJ2-1	CASSLGLHSYNEQFF	TGTGCCAGCTCATTGGGACTGCACTCCTACAATGAGCAGTTCTTC
TRBV10-3	TRBD1	TRBJ1-2	CAISVGQAGEDGYTF	TGTGCCATCAGTGTGGGACAGGCTGGCGAGGATGGCTACACCTTC